The TCR beta chain under discussion was sequenced for a study of T cell repertoires in cytomegalovirus infection. For the study at large: CMV infection together with matching HLA type was indicated by public TCR beta signatures.

Points from the study as a whole: The study found HLA-C-restricted CMV-specific TCR beta clonotypes dominating the ex vivo response. Pooled public TCR beta family frequency picked out CMV carriers with the relevant HLA.

The CDR3 has 13 residues. With 8 bases removed from V and 3 bases from J, the gap between germline ends came to 11 bases. From germline, CDR1 is LNHNV and CDR2 YYDKDF (reference sequence). This clonotype was counted a few times. What it binds is not known. TCRdb passed the reads through MiXCR, listing each CDR3 protein once. There are about 150,000 distinct CDR3 sequences in the sample; 23% occur only once, and roughly 9.7% lies in the top ten. The V gene is TRBV15, the J gene TRBJ1-5; tentatively, D is TRBD1 (6 bases). The sample was PBMCs. The TCR sequence derives from a human donor in good health (CMV status not recorded). Some clones in this sample may be carry-over from other donors' samples. CDR3 coding DNA: TGTGCCACCGGCCGGGACAACAATCAGCCCCAGCATTTT. Amino acid sequence: CATGRDNNQPQHF.